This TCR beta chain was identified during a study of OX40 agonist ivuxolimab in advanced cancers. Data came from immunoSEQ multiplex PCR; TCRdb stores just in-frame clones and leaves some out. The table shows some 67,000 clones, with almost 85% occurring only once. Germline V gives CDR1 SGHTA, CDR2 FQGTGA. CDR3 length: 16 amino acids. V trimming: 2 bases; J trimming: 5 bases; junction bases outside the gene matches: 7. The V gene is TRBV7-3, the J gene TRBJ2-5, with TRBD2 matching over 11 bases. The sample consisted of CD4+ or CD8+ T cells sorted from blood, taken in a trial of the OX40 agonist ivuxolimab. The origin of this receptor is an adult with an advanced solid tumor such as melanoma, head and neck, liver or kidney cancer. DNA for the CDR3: TGTGCCAGCAGCTTATACGTAGCGGGAGGGGGGGAGACCCAGTACTTC. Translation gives CASSLYVAGGGETQYF.